The entry below describes one T cell receptor beta chain. Its antigen is not known. The method was immunoSEQ multiplex PCR; TCRdb's version includes in-frame clones alone and lacks a portion of them. The sample holds a few hundred thousand clones, about 88% seen once. Treatment denoted: roughly 19 received Ad26.COV2.S at low or high dose, single or two shots; several received placebo; per-sample allocation not given. Vaccine and placebo recipients were sampled on day 63 after the first injection. The V end lost 3 bases, the J end lost 5 bases, and 15 bases lay between the germline ends. Germline CDR1 reads SGDLS; CDR2 reads YYNGEE. The CDR3 length is 15 residues. The entry originates in a study of Ad26.COV2.S vaccination and SARS-CoV-2 variants. Study observations and caveats: Higher spike-specific TCR breadth was found in vaccine recipients than in placebo recipients.

The origin of this receptor is a person aged 18-60 years who received the Ad26.COV2.S COVID-19 vaccine or a placebo. The V call is TRBV9, the J call TRBJ2-1; possible D gene TRBD2, 6 bases. Sequencing was performed on peripheral blood, taken in a trial of Ad26.COV2.S vaccine versus placebo. The CDR3 is CASSEAGRRNNEQFF. As DNA, the CDR3 is TGTGCCAGCAGCGAGGCGGGGAGGCGTAACAATGAGCAGTTCTTC.